Shown below are 13 T cell receptor beta chains from a single sample sequenced in a study of read filtering for tumor transcriptome and immune sequencing. From about 0.4 ug of RNA, a library with molecular barcoded alpha/delta and beta/gamma adaptors was made. TCRdb passed the reads through MiXCR, listing each CDR3 protein once. Seen here are tens of thousands of distinct CDR3 sequences, around 20% observed once, and the top ten hold about 17%. Source material: a population of CD138-negative cells sorted from bone marrow. These receptors were obtained from a donor older than 35 with multiple myeloma.

This clonotype was seen at least ten times. The chain uses TRBV15 and TRBJ2-3; the D gene is possibly TRBD2 (5 bases). Germline V gene sequence: CDR1 LNHNV, CDR2 YYDKDF (reference sequence). This CDR3 has 13 amino acids. The V and J ends lost 7 bases and 3 bases respectively, with 11 bases between them. The CDR3 spells CATKRVTTDTQYF. CDR3 nucleotides: TGTGCCACCAAGAGGGTAACGACAGATACGCAGTATTTT.

This clonotype was detected ten times or more. The chain combines TRBV18 with TRBJ1-1; a possible D gene is TRBD1 (5 bases). Trimming removed 3 bases from V and 6 bases from J, with 11 bases in between. This CDR3 contains 13 residues. Germline CDR1 KGHSH, CDR2 LQKENI. The CDR3 spells CASSPGGEAEAFF. For the CDR3, the DNA is TGTGCCAGCTCACCGGGGGGGGAGGCTGAAGCTTTCTTT. The complete variable domain, with remaining parts taken from reference TRBV18 and TRBJ1-1, reads NAGVMQNPRHLVRRRGQEARLRCSPMKGHSHVYWYRQLPEEGLKFMVYLQKENIIDESGMPKERFSAEFPKEGPSILRIQQVVRGDSAAYFCASSPGGEAEAFFGQGTRLTVV.

Notes on this clonotype: This CDR3 fails to terminate in the conserved phenylalanine or tryptophan, so it likely reflects a read error. The rearrangement joins TRBV5-1 to TRBJ2-1; 10 bases are shared with TRBD2. Germline CDR1 is SGHRS and CDR2 is YFSETQ. The length of the CDR3 is 15 residues. V lost 0 bases, J lost 10 bases, and 7 bases stayed unmatched. CDR3 residues: CASSLVAGGSDEQFL. CDR3 nucleotides: TGCGCCAGCAGCTTGGTAGCGGGAGGATCCGACGAGCAGTTCCTC.

In regard to this clonotype: Since a much larger clone is just one base distant, this may be a read error. The CDR3 end shows no conserved phenylalanine or tryptophan, and so a read error is likely. The V gene is TRBV29-1, the J gene TRBJ2-2, with 7 bases identical to TRBD2. In germline, CDR1 is SQVTM, CDR2 ANQGSEA. The CDR3 runs to 13 residues. J lost 4 bases, V lost 4 bases, and 3 bases had no gene match. CDR3: CSVGGGSTGELFS. CDR3 in DNA: TGCAGCGTTGGGGGGGGAAGCACCGGGGAGCTGTTTTCT.

This clonotype was found many times. V gene TRBV5-1 combines with J gene TRBJ2-3; 8 positions agree with TRBD1. Germline values: CDR1 SGHRS, CDR2 YFSETQ. Trimming cost V 4 bases and J 4 bases; bases outside gene matches: 11. The CDR3 has 16 amino acids. Here the CDR3 DNA reads TGCGCCAGCAGCCTTCGGACAGGGAAGGATTCAGATACGCAGTATTTT. It translates to CASSLRTGKDSDTQYF.

The table lists this clonotype with many counts. This chain links TRBV5-1 with TRBJ2-1, with 7 bases that match TRBD2. This CDR3 is built from 15 residues. The V gene end was trimmed by 6 bases and the J gene end by 2 bases; junction bases not matched to a gene: 8. The germline V gene has CDR1 SGHRS and CDR2 YFSETQ. The CDR3 sequence: CASTLAGETYNEQFF. The CDR3 DNA is TGCGCCAGCACCCTGGCGGGAGAGACCTACAATGAGCAGTTCTTC. Full variable domain (outside the CDR3, taken from reference TRBV5-1 and TRBJ2-1): KAGVTQTPRYLIKTRGQQVTLSCSPISGHRSVSWYQQTPGQGLQFLFEYFSETQRNKGNFPGRFSGRQFSNSRSEMNVSTLELGDSALYLCASTLAGETYNEQFFGPGTRLTVL.

By sample fraction, this clonotype is medium-sized. The V and J genes are TRBV5-8 and TRBJ2-1; 14 nucleotides agree with TRBD2. Germline V CDR1 and CDR2: SGHTS, YDEGEE. V gave up 6 bases and J gave up 6 bases; unmatched junction bases: 8. The CDR3 length is 16 residues. The CDR3 DNA reads TGTGCCAGCAAACGTCCCGGGACTAGCGGGAGCAATGAGCAGTTCTTC. It yields the protein CASKRPGTSGSNEQFF.

About this clonotype itself: A read error is likely, as this CDR3 ends without the conserved phenylalanine or tryptophan. This chain joins TRBV28 and TRBJ1-6, with 8 bases identical to TRBD1. The junction had 9 bases not matched to a gene; V was cut back by 5 bases and J by 9 bases. Germline loops: CDR1 MDHEN, CDR2 SYDVKM. The CDR3 covers 15 residues. CDR3 in DNA: TGTGCCAGCAGTGACTCGGACAGGGTTGGTTCACCCCTCCACCTT. It translates to CASSDSDRVGSPLHL.

This clonotype occurred many times. V usage is TRBV7-2 and J usage is TRBJ2-3, with 11 bases lining up with TRBD2. The V segment lost 5 bases and the J segment 6 bases; nucleotides outside the gene matches: 4. The CDR3 covers 14 residues. The V gene's germline CDR1 is SGHTA and CDR2 FQGNSA. CDR3 bases: TGTGCCAGCAGCCCCTCTAGCGGGAGGGATACGCAGTATTTT. Its protein product is CASSPSSGRDTQYF.

In its sample, this clonotype was seen many times. J is TRBJ2-3 and V is TRBV4-1; perhaps TRBD2 as D (6 bases). Germline V gene sequence: CDR1 MGHRA, CDR2 YSYEKL. Deletions cut 0 bases from V and 0 bases from J, with 10 bases between. This CDR3 contains 16 residues. The CDR3 is CASSQDPAGSTDTQYF. The CDR3 DNA sequence: TGCGCCAGCAGCCAAGATCCAGCGGGCAGCACAGATACGCAGTATTTT.

About this clonotype itself: A far bigger clonotype differs at one base, so this is likely a read error. Since the CDR3 does not end with the conserved phenylalanine or tryptophan, this likely comes from a read error. This sequence joins TRBV7-2 and TRBJ2-1; D not resolved. The V gene lost 7 bases and the J gene lost 4 bases, with 14 bases spanning the gap. The CDR3 totals 14 residues. The germline CDR1 and CDR2 sequences are SGHTA and FQGNSA. DNA of the CDR3: TGTGCCAGCACCCCCAGGTTTCCATACAATGAGCAGTTCCTC. This encodes CASTPRFPYNEQFL.

This clonotype has ten or more counts. The chain links TRBV24-1 to TRBJ2-1; 9 bases align to TRBD2. The germline V gene encodes CDR1 KGHDR and CDR2 SFDVKD. The CDR3 has 19 amino acids. Losses at the gene ends were 4 bases for V and 0 bases for J; bases not matched to a gene: 12. The CDR3: CATSDPTTSGLYSYNEQFF. The CDR3 DNA reads TGTGCCACCAGTGACCCTACGACTAGCGGCCTTTACTCCTACAATGAGCAGTTCTTC.

The chain combines TRBV4-2 with TRBJ1-1, with D uncertain. Germline lookup yields CDR1 LGHNA and CDR2 YNFKEQ. The CDR3 extends over 14 amino acids. V lost 0 bases and J 6 bases, leaving 11 bases between the germline ends. CDR3 amino acids: CASSQEEQDPEAFF. The CDR3 DNA follows: TGTGCCAGCAGCCAAGAGGAGCAAGACCCTGAAGCTTTCTTT.